Shown below are 27 T cell receptor beta chains from a single sample sequenced in a study of vaccination effects on CD4 cells after COVID-19. The method was immunoSEQ multiplex PCR; TCRdb's version includes in-frame clones alone and lacks a portion of them. The sample holds about 73,000 clones, about 73% seen once. Subsequent to a culture period of about nine days, CD4+ T cells were isolated. Each participant was given two doses of one vaccine (BNT162b2 or mRNA-1273). No cognate antigen is known for these TCRs. Sequences were derived from CD4+ T cells from PBMCs cultured without peptide, sampled after COVID-19 vaccination. Receptor source: a human donor who received a COVID-19 vaccine.

The chain is built from TRBV28 and TRBJ2-7, with a weak D call TRBD2 (7 bases). Germline values: CDR1 MDHEN, CDR2 SYDVKM. V gave up 5 bases and J gave up 6 bases, with 17 bases separating them. This CDR3 contains 14 residues. This CDR3 is CASSPQGRVAEQYV. Here the CDR3 DNA reads TGTGCCAGCAGTCCCCAGGGGAGGGTGGCCGAGCAGTACGTC.

This chain connects TRBV5-1 to TRBJ2-3; weak D call: TRBD2 (6 bases). Trimming stripped 6 bases from V and 2 bases from J, with 19 bases between. This CDR3 has 16 amino acids. Germline V gene data show CDR1 as SGHRS and CDR2 as YFSETQ. DNA for the CDR3: TGCGCCAGCACCGGCGGGGACGTGGGGCCCACAGATACGCAGTATTTT. This translates into CASTGGDVGPTDTQYF.

This clone was seen only a few times. V is TRBV19 and J is TRBJ2-2; D remains unclear. The V and J ends lost 6 bases and 0 bases respectively, with 8 bases between them. This CDR3 contains 14 residues. Germline V CDR1 and CDR2: LNHDA, SQIVND (reference sequence). The CDR3 coding sequence is TGTGCCAGTAGGTACAGACCGAACACCGGGGAGCTGTTTTTT. This codes for CASRYRPNTGELFF.

This chain connects TRBV9 to TRBJ1-3; no clear D. The CDR3 is 15 amino acids. The V end was cut by 2 bases, the J end by 0 bases, with 9 bases between. The V gene's germline CDR1 is SGDLS and CDR2 YYNGEE. CDR3 amino acids: CASSVGLSSGNTIYF. The CDR3 DNA sequence: TGTGCCAGCAGCGTCGGGCTGAGCTCTGGAAACACCATATATTTT.

This clone was detected a few times. This chain connects TRBV28 to TRBJ2-3; D gene ambiguous. The germline V gene encodes CDR1 MDHEN and CDR2 SYDVKM. The CDR3 extends over 11 amino acids. V was shortened by 4 bases and J by 5 bases, with 4 bases between the two germline ends. CDR3 bases: TGTGCCAGCAGTTCCAGAGATACGCAGTATTTT. Encoded protein: CASSSRDTQYF.

The chain is built from TRBV11-2 and TRBJ1-1; D ambiguous. Germline V lookup: CDR1 SGHAT, CDR2 FQNNGV. V was cut by 2 bases and J by 0 bases, with 4 bases left in between. This CDR3 is built from 13 residues. In nucleotides, the CDR3 is TGTGCCAGCAGCTTATTCATGAACACTGAAGCTTTCTTT. Protein sequence: CASSLFMNTEAFF.

This chain uses TRBV6-5 with TRBJ2-5; 8 bases map to TRBD2. Trimming removed 2 bases from V and 7 bases from J; junction bases left unmatched: 9. CDR3 size: 15 residues. CDR1 and CDR2 from the germline V gene are MNHEY and SVGAGI. The CDR3 reads CASSYAIAGPGTQYF. The CDR3 nucleotides read TGTGCCAGCAGTTACGCAATAGCGGGGCCAGGGACCCAGTACTTC.

The chain employs TRBV28 and TRBJ1-2; possibly TRBD1 for D (5 bases). Germline-derived CDR1 and CDR2 are MDHEN and SYDVKM. The V gene lost 5 bases and the J gene lost 0 bases, with 10 bases spanning the gap. The CDR3 has 14 residues. The CDR3, as DNA: TGTGCCAGCAGTCTGGGGACCCCTAACTATGGCTACACCTTC. Translation gives CASSLGTPNYGYTF.

The chain links TRBV18 to TRBJ1-1; D call uncertain. Per germline, CDR1 KGHSH and CDR2 LQKENI. Deletions cut 5 bases from V and 8 bases from J, with 18 bases between. This CDR3 is built from 14 residues. This chain's CDR3 is CASSFKPQDIEAFF. The CDR3 nucleotides read TGTGCCAGCTCATTTAAGCCCCAAGACATCGAAGCTTTCTTT.

This chain joins TRBV25-1 and TRBJ2-5; the D gene is possibly TRBD1 (6 bases). Trimming pared 1 base from V and 0 bases from J, leaving 12 bases between. Germline V gene data show CDR1 as MGHDK and CDR2 as SYGVNS. This CDR3 spans 16 amino acids. The CDR3 bases are TGTGCCAGCAGTGAATTTCAAGGACAGTACCAAGAGACCCAGTACTTC. Protein product: CASSEFQGQYQETQYF.

V usage is TRBV14 and J usage is TRBJ1-2; D is ambiguous. CDR1 is SGHDN and CDR2 is FVKESK in the germline V gene. Trimming removed 1 base from V and 4 bases from J, with 7 bases in between. The CDR3 loop spans 13 amino acids. CDR3 DNA sequence: TGTGCCAGCAGCCAAGGTACAGTCTATGGCTACACCTTC. Its protein product is CASSQGTVYGYTF.

The CDR3 region is CASSLAPRETQYF. DNA of the CDR3: TGTGCCAGCAGTTTGGCCCCCCGGGAGACCCAGTACTTC. This chain joins TRBV12-3 or TRBV12-4 and TRBJ2-5; D is ambiguous. The CDR3 contains 13 residues. V was cut by 3 bases and J by 5 bases, with 10 bases left in between.

The chain has TRBV7-2 and TRBJ2-5; maybe TRBD1 (6 bases). Germline V gene lookup returns CDR1 SGHTA and CDR2 FQGNSA. Trimming pared 8 bases from V and 4 bases from J, leaving 14 bases between. The CDR3 is made up of 13 amino acids. The CDR3 region is CASARDNGETQYF. As DNA, the CDR3 is TGTGCCAGCGCCCGGGACAATGGAGAGACCCAGTACTTC.

The chain is built from TRBV5-5 and TRBJ2-7; TRBD1 aligns across 10 bases. The CDR3 is 15 residues long. V lost 4 bases to trimming and J lost 6 bases; unmatched junction nucleotides: 10. CDR1 and CDR2 (germline): SGHKS, YYEKEE (reference sequence). The CDR3 DNA is TGTGCCAGCAGCCTGCTAGTTGGGACAGGGGCCGAGCAGTACGTC. Translating gives CASSLLVGTGAEQYV.

This chain connects TRBV9 to TRBJ2-1; 8 bases map to TRBD1. This CDR3 region has 17 residues. Trimming cost V 0 bases and J 1 base; bases outside gene matches: 6. Germline CDR1 SGDLS, CDR2 YYNGEE. This chain's CDR3 is CASSVVDRVYSYNEQFF. The CDR3 nucleotides are TGTGCCAGCAGCGTAGTGGACAGGGTTTATTCCTACAATGAGCAGTTCTTC.

This clone has only one observation. In DNA, the CDR3 is TGTGCCAGTAGTAAGGGACAGGTCCAAGAGACCCAGTACTTC. Protein sequence: CASSKGQVQETQYF. The chain employs TRBV19 and TRBJ2-5; TRBD1 matches 8 bases. Germline loops: CDR1 LNHDA, CDR2 SQIVND (reference sequence). V shed 4 bases and J 1 base; nucleotides not matched to a gene: 2. This CDR3 is 14 amino acids long.

The chain uses TRBV29-1 and TRBJ1-2; 9 bases agree with TRBD1. CDR1 and CDR2 (germline): SQVTM, ANQGSEA. This CDR3 is 13 amino acids long. Losses at the gene ends were 7 bases for V and 3 bases for J; bases not matched to a gene: 6. CDR3 region: CSASGTGHYGYTF. In DNA, the CDR3 is TGCAGCGCATCCGGGACAGGGCACTATGGCTACACCTTC.

This chain joins TRBV6-5 and TRBJ1-5, with TRBD1 matching 7 bases. The CDR3 spans 14 residues. Germline V gene sequence: CDR1 MNHEY, CDR2 SVGAGI. J gave up 6 bases and V 7 bases, and 9 bases lay outside the gene matches. The DNA of the CDR3 is TGTGCCAGCATGGAGACAGGGCTACCTCAGCCCCAGCATTTT. The encoded protein is CASMETGLPQPQHF.

The sample holds a few counts of this clone. The J gene is TRBJ2-4, the V gene TRBV5-1; perhaps D is TRBD1 or TRBD2 (6 bases each). This CDR3 is built from 13 residues. Trimming cost V 5 bases and J 8 bases, with 14 bases left between them. Germline V lookup: CDR1 SGHRS, CDR2 YFSETQ. CDR3: CASSFGGRDIQYF. CDR3 DNA sequence: TGCGCCAGCAGTTTTGGGGGGCGAGACATTCAGTACTTC. Looking up the rest from reference TRBV5-1 and TRBJ2-4 gives the full variable domain: KAGVTQTPRYLIKTRGQQVTLSCSPISGHRSVSWYQQTPGQGLQFLFEYFSETQRNKGNFPGRFSGRQFSNSRSEMNVSTLELGDSALYLCASSFGGRDIQYFGAGTRLSVL.

The chain carries TRBV5-1 and TRBJ1-2, with D tentatively TRBD1 (6 bases). CDR1 SGHRS and CDR2 YFSETQ come from the germline V gene. V was shortened by 7 bases and J by 4 bases, with 17 bases between the two germline ends. CDR3 size: 14 residues. CDR3 nucleotide sequence: TGCGCCAGCTCACAATTTGGACAGAGCTATGGCTACACCTTC. The encoded protein is CASSQFGQSYGYTF.

This clone was observed a few times. The CDR3 loop is CASSTGPSYEQYV. The CDR3 bases are TGTGCCAGCAGCACAGGACCATCCTACGAGCAGTACGTC. V usage is TRBV6-6 and J usage is TRBJ2-7, with D possibly being TRBD1 (5 bases). The CDR3 extends over 13 amino acids. The V gene lost 6 bases and the J gene lost 1 base, with 10 bases spanning the gap. Germline-derived CDR1 and CDR2 are MNHNY and SVGAGI (reference sequence).

The chain recombines TRBV18 with TRBJ1-2; D remains unclear. Germline CDR1 and CDR2: KGHSH and LQKENI. This CDR3 has 12 residues. The V gene lost 4 bases and the J gene lost 5 bases, with 8 bases spanning the gap. CDR3: CASSQGEYGYTF. CDR3 DNA: TGTGCCAGCTCACAAGGAGAATATGGCTACACCTTC.

The V gene is TRBV9, the J gene TRBJ1-6; D is undetermined. CDR1 SGDLS and CDR2 YYNGEE come from the germline V gene. This CDR3 region has 14 residues. Trimming stripped 0 bases from V and 7 bases from J, with 8 bases between. CDR3 in DNA: TGTGCCAGCAGCGTAGCCCCACTGAATTCACCCCTCCACTTT. Protein: CASSVAPLNSPLHF.

This chain connects TRBV18 to TRBJ2-5; no clear D gene. Looked up from germline, CDR1 is KGHSH and CDR2 is LQKENI. The CDR3 has 14 amino acids. With 1 base removed from V and 5 bases from J, the gap between germline ends came to 11 bases. The DNA for the CDR3 is TGTGCCAGCTCACCACTCTTCCTGGGTGAGACCCAGTACTTC. This translates into CASSPLFLGETQYF.

The rearrangement links TRBV18 to TRBJ1-2, with D hard to call. This CDR3 is built from 12 residues. In germline, CDR1 is KGHSH, CDR2 LQKENI. V lost 3 bases to trimming and J lost 8 bases, with 10 bases between them. The DNA for the CDR3 is TGTGCCAGCTCACCGGGGATGGAAGGCTACACCTTC. Translation: CASSPGMEGYTF.

This chain links TRBV18 with TRBJ1-4; tentatively, D is TRBD1 (5 bases). Germline V gives CDR1 KGHSH, CDR2 LQKENI. This CDR3 contains 14 residues. CDR3 in amino acids: CAPTGGRVKVKLFF. CDR3 DNA: TGTGCACCCACCGGCGGCAGGGTTAAAGTAAAACTGTTTTTT.

In its sample, this clone was seen once. This chain connects TRBV7-2 to TRBJ1-4; D gene ambiguous. This CDR3 is built from 14 residues. The germline CDR1 and CDR2 sequences are SGHTA and FQGNSA. Between the trimmed V and J ends, which lost 5 bases and 10 bases, there was a span of 17 bases. The CDR3, as DNA: TGTGCCAGCAGCCCAAGGGCCCTCCAAGGAAAACTGTTTTTT. This codes for CASSPRALQGKLFF.